Following are 27 T cell receptor beta chains from one sample sequenced in a study of blood T cell repertoires in COVID-19. This table comes from immunoSEQ multiplex PCR, and its TCRdb copy is limited to in-frame clones, with some not included. The sample records approximately 200,000 clones, roughly 84% being singletons. Material: peripheral blood. The receptors here all came from a person aged 65 to 85 with COVID-19, enrolled during active disease.

This rearrangement joins TRBV7-7 to TRBJ2-7; D is perhaps TRBD2 (6 bases). The CDR3 length is 17 residues. The ends were cut back, 3 bases at V and 1 base at J, with 19 bases in the middle. Germline V lookup: CDR1 SSHAT, CDR2 FNYEAQ (reference sequence). CDR3 nucleotide sequence: TGTGCCAGCAGCTTTTCTCCAGGAGGGCCGGGGTCCTACGAGCAGTACTTC. This translates into CASSFSPGGPGSYEQYF.

The rearrangement uses TRBV24-1 and TRBJ1-1, with D maybe TRBD1 (5 bases). From germline, CDR1 is KGHDR and CDR2 SFDVKD. The CDR3 consists of 17 residues. Trimming cost V 5 bases and J 4 bases, with 22 bases left between them. The CDR3: CATSGGGGPLGTTEAFF. The CDR3, as DNA: TGTGCCACCAGTGGTGGGGGAGGTCCCCTTGGCACCACTGAAGCTTTCTTT.

J is TRBJ2-5 and V is TRBV24-1, with a weak D call TRBD2 (5 bases). Trimming left V 7 bases short and J 3 bases short, with 8 bases between. The CDR3 has 12 amino acids. Germline V gene data show CDR1 as KGHDR and CDR2 as SFDVKD. CDR3 bases: TGTGCCACCAGCCGGGGAGAAGAGACCCAGTACTTC. Amino acid sequence: CATSRGEETQYF.

V usage is TRBV29-1 and J usage is TRBJ2-1; possibly TRBD2 for D (5 bases). V lost 5 bases and J 9 bases, leaving 17 bases between the germline ends. The CDR3 runs to 13 residues. The germline V gene encodes CDR1 SQVTM and CDR2 ANQGSEA. The CDR3 protein is CSVSPFEGAEQFF. The CDR3 bases are TGCAGCGTTTCGCCCTTCGAGGGCGCTGAGCAGTTCTTC.

The chain joins TRBV9 to TRBJ2-7, with 9 bases fitting TRBD1. Trimming removed 3 bases from V and 2 bases from J; junction bases left unmatched: 9. Germline values: CDR1 SGDLS, CDR2 YYNGEE. The CDR3 is 16 amino acids. CDR3 region: CASSAGAGTGTYEQYF. CDR3 nucleotide sequence: TGTGCCAGCAGCGCGGGAGCCGGGACAGGGACCTACGAGCAGTACTTC.

V is TRBV7-2 and J is TRBJ2-1; the D gene is possibly TRBD1 (6 bases). The length of the CDR3 is 16 residues. With 1 base removed from V and 0 bases from J, the gap between germline ends came to 10 bases. Germline loops: CDR1 SGHTA, CDR2 FQGNSA. CDR3 sequence: CASSLGGQSSYNEQFF. The CDR3 DNA follows: TGTGCCAGCAGCTTAGGGGGGCAGAGCTCCTACAATGAGCAGTTCTTC. The full variable domain, completed using reference TRBV7-2 and TRBJ2-1, is GAGVSQSPSNKVTEKGKDVELRCDPISGHTALYWYRQSLGQGLEFLIYFQGNSAPDKSGLPSDRFSAERTGGSVSTLTIQRTQQEDSAVYLCASSLGGQSSYNEQFFGPGTRLTVL.

The chain has TRBV7-9 and TRBJ2-2; 8 nucleotides align to TRBD2. The V gene end was trimmed by 7 bases and the J gene end by 6 bases; junction bases not matched to a gene: 13. Germline CDR1 and CDR2: SEHNR and FQNEAQ (reference sequence). The CDR3 runs 16 residues. The CDR3 protein is CASTSREAGVAGELFF. CDR3 sequence (DNA): TGTGCCAGCACTTCCCGGGAAGCGGGAGTGGCCGGGGAGCTGTTTTTT.

The CDR3 DNA follows: TGTGCCAGCAGTTGGGGGGGCTCAGACACCGGGGAGCTGTTTTTT. It codes for CASSWGGSDTGELFF. The chain couples TRBV27 to TRBJ2-2; the D gene is possibly TRBD2 (7 bases). CDR3 size: 15 residues. V shed 4 bases and J shed 3 bases, with 12 bases lying between them. Germline V gene data show CDR1 as MNHEY and CDR2 as SMNVEV (reference sequence).

The chain employs TRBV7-3 and TRBJ1-1, with D perhaps TRBD1 (6 bases). V lost 2 bases, J lost 2 bases, and 9 bases lay in between. The CDR3 sequence is 14 residues long. From germline, CDR1 is SGHTA and CDR2 FQGTGA. The CDR3 DNA reads as TGTGCCAGCAGCTTATTAGGGGGAAACACTGAAGCTTTCTTT. This codes for CASSLLGGNTEAFF.

The V gene is TRBV9, the J gene TRBJ2-3, with D maybe TRBD1 (6 bases). With 1 base removed from V and 4 bases from J, the gap between germline ends came to 16 bases. CDR3 length: 16 amino acids. Germline V gene data show CDR1 as SGDLS and CDR2 as YYNGEE. The CDR3 DNA reads as TGTGCCAGCAGCGTAAGAGGACAGCCAAGGGCAGATACGCAGTATTTT. Translating it yields CASSVRGQPRADTQYF.

V is TRBV18 and J is TRBJ1-1, with TRBD1 matching over 7 bases. Germline V CDR1 and CDR2: KGHSH, LQKENI. The CDR3 is made up of 16 amino acids. V gave up 3 bases and J gave up 0 bases; unmatched junction bases: 7. The CDR3 region is CASSPNTGVLNTEAFF. CDR3 nucleotide sequence: TGTGCCAGCTCACCCAATACAGGGGTTTTGAACACTGAAGCTTTCTTT.

This clone has only a few counts. This chain connects TRBV12-3 or TRBV12-4 to TRBJ2-7, with a tentative D call TRBD1 (6 bases). The CDR3 has 13 amino acids. The V gene lost 6 bases and the J gene lost 3 bases, with 12 bases spanning the gap. CDR3: CASSSRGDYEQYF. The CDR3 nucleotides read TGTGCCAGCAGCTCCAGGGGTGACTACGAGCAGTACTTC.

A single count supports this clone. The chain employs TRBV27 and TRBJ1-1; the match to TRBD1 covers 8 bases. This CDR3 is 15 amino acids long. V lost 3 bases, J lost 3 bases, and 6 bases stayed unmatched. The germline gives CDR1 MNHEY, CDR2 SMNVEV (reference sequence). CDR3 loop: CASSFRGRVDTEAFF. CDR3 in DNA: TGTGCCAGCAGTTTCAGGGGGCGTGTTGACACTGAAGCTTTCTTT.

The CDR3 loop is CSVVTGPYGYTF. For the CDR3, the DNA is TGCAGCGTTGTGACAGGGCCCTATGGCTACACCTTC. The chain has TRBV29-1 and TRBJ1-2; 7 nucleotides match TRBD1. J lost 4 bases, V lost 4 bases, and 3 bases had no gene match. The CDR3 extends over 12 amino acids. Germline V gene sequence: CDR1 SQVTM, CDR2 ANQGSEA.

V and J are TRBV4-1 and TRBJ2-2, with 7 positions matching TRBD2. With V trimmed by 0 bases and J by 3 bases, 10 bases remained unmatched. CDR3 length: 18 amino acids. Germline CDR1 MGHRA, CDR2 YSYEKL. The CDR3 sequence: CASSQEGVGLADTGELFF. The CDR3 coding sequence is TGCGCCAGCAGCCAAGAGGGAGTGGGGCTAGCGGACACCGGGGAGCTGTTTTTT.

The rearrangement links TRBV11-2 to TRBJ2-5; a weak D match, TRBD1 (6 bases). The CDR3 is made up of 15 amino acids. CDR1 and CDR2 (germline): SGHAT, FQNNGV. Trimming took 3 bases from V and 6 from J, leaving 17 bases between them. CDR3 DNA: TGTGCCAGCAGCTTGGGGAGAGGGGGTAGCAAGACCCAGTACTTC. Its translation: CASSLGRGGSKTQYF.

This chain links TRBV29-1 with TRBJ2-3, with TRBD1 as a possible D gene (8 bases). Germline CDR1 SQVTM, CDR2 ANQGSEA. This CDR3 is built from 13 residues. V lost 5 bases to trimming and J lost 5 bases, with 14 bases between them. CDR3: CSVTGGGQDTQYF. The CDR3, as DNA: TGCAGCGTTACAGGGGGAGGGCAAGATACGCAGTATTTT.

This chain links TRBV4-3 with TRBJ2-3; tentative D call: TRBD2 (6 bases). CDR1 is LGHNA, CDR2 YSLEER, per germline. Trimming took off 0 bases at V and 2 bases at J, with 12 bases between the two ends. There are 16 residues in the CDR3. DNA for the CDR3: TGCGCCAGCAGCCAAGATTGGACGGGGGACACAGATACGCAGTATTTT. Residues: CASSQDWTGDTDTQYF.

The J gene is TRBJ2-7, the V gene TRBV28; 8 bases fit TRBD2. V lost 1 base and J lost 4; bases outside the gene matches: 6. The V gene's germline CDR1 is MDHEN and CDR2 SYDVKM. CDR3 length: 15 amino acids. The CDR3 spells CASSLSSGGTYEQYF. The CDR3 bases are TGTGCCAGCAGTTTATCTTCGGGGGGGACTTACGAGCAGTACTTC.

V is TRBV7-6 and J is TRBJ1-5; D might be TRBD1 (5 bases). The V end was cut by 2 bases, the J end by 7 bases, with 33 bases between. The CDR3 covers 21 residues. CDR1 and CDR2 (germline): SGHVS, FNYEAQ. As DNA, the CDR3 is TGTGCCAGCAGCTTAAAGGGAGAACCCAGAGGGCGATTTTTCGGGGGGCAGCCCCAGCATTTT. It specifies CASSLKGEPRGRFFGGQPQHF.

This chain connects TRBV6-2 or TRBV6-3 to TRBJ2-7, with D unclear. Germline assignment: CDR1 MNHEY and CDR2 SVGEGT. Trimming removed 2 bases from V and 1 base from J, with 9 bases in between. The CDR3 contains 14 residues. In DNA, the CDR3 is TGTGCCAGCAGTTACGGCCAGGTATCCTACGAGCAGTACTTC. Translated, it gives CASSYGQVSYEQYF.

The table lists this clone with a few counts. The V call is TRBV15, the J call TRBJ1-5; 9 nucleotides agree with TRBD1. The CDR3 loop spans 14 amino acids. V shed 5 bases, J shed 4 bases, and the junction held 3 bases outside the gene matches. Per germline, CDR1 LNHNV and CDR2 YYDKDF (reference sequence). The CDR3 sequence is CATSLGTGNQPQHF. As DNA, the CDR3 is TGTGCCACCAGCCTAGGGACAGGGAATCAGCCCCAGCATTTT. Together with reference TRBV15 and TRBJ1-5, the CDR3 gives the full variable domain: DAMVIQNPRYQVTQFGKPVTLSCSQTLNHNVMYWYQQKSSQAPKLLFHYYDKDFNNEADTPDNFQSRRPNTSFCFLDIRSPGLGDTAMYLCATSLGTGNQPQHFGDGTRLSIL.

V usage is TRBV19 and J usage is TRBJ2-5; D is ambiguous. The germline gives CDR1 LNHDA, CDR2 SQIVND (reference sequence). V was clipped by 5 bases and J by 7 bases, with 11 bases between them. The CDR3 covers 12 residues. CDR3 loop: CASSQVGGTQYF. Here the CDR3 DNA reads TGTGCCAGTAGTCAGGTTGGTGGGACCCAGTACTTC.

This clone was seen a handful of times. The rearrangement links TRBV6-1 to TRBJ1-2; the match to TRBD1 covers 12 bases. Germline values: CDR1 MNHNS, CDR2 SASEGT. V lost 3 bases, J lost 8 bases, and 4 bases stayed unmatched. The CDR3 has 14 residues. CDR3 loop: CASSEGQGAKGYTF. Written as DNA, the CDR3 is TGTGCCAGCAGTGAGGGACAGGGGGCAAAGGGCTACACCTTC.

This clone was found once. This rearrangement joins TRBV7-8 to TRBJ2-1; TRBD2 aligns across 12 bases. The CDR3 runs to 16 residues. Germline V lookup: CDR1 SGHVS, CDR2 FQNEAQ. J lost 6 bases, V lost 5 bases, and 8 bases had no gene match. The CDR3 DNA reads as TGTGCCAGCAGCGCCTACCTAGCGGGGGGGGCCAATGAGCAGTTCTTC. It is translated as CASSAYLAGGANEQFF.

The V call is TRBV5-5, the J call TRBJ1-1; possibly TRBD1 for D (5 bases). Germline V CDR1 and CDR2: SGHKS, YYEKEE (reference sequence). The V end lost 0 bases, the J end lost 3 bases, and 9 bases lay between the germline ends. CDR3 size: 14 residues. The CDR3 sequence is CASSLAREHTEAFF. CDR3 DNA sequence: TGTGCCAGCAGCTTGGCCAGGGAACACACTGAAGCTTTCTTT.

V and J are TRBV27 and TRBJ1-6; D gene ambiguous. The CDR3 extends over 13 amino acids. Germline V lookup: CDR1 MNHEY, CDR2 SMNVEV (reference sequence). V was trimmed by 4 bases and J by 6 bases, leaving 7 bases between them. CDR3 region: CASSSLANSPLHF. Here the CDR3 DNA reads TGTGCCAGCAGTTCCCTGGCTAATTCACCCCTCCACTTT.